This T cell receptor beta chain was captured in a study of CXCR3-negative and CXCR3-positive naive CD8 T cells. General study findings and limits: TRB CDR3s of CXCR3-positive naive cells were more hydrophobic than those of CXCR3-negative naive cells. After cryopreservation, CXCR3 expression dropped partially; most assays used fresh PBMCs. Memory cells differed in TRBV-TRBJ usage, but naive CXCR3-negative and CXCR3-positive cells had similar usage.

Triplicate sorts of about 300,000 cells per CD8+ subset. CD45RO-CCR7+CD27+CD95- defined naive CD8+ T cells. This CDR3 has 17 residues. Researchers prepared the TRB cDNA libraries using 5' RACE with UMI labels. From the 5' RACE reads, TCRdb lists one entry per CDR3 protein and no DNA. Recorded for this sample: roughly 110,000 distinct CDR3 sequences. Of note for this clonotype: Antigen unknown.

The J gene is TRBJ2-6, the V gene TRBV12-3 or TRBV12-4; no DNA is available, so the TRBD1 call from TCRdb remains unchecked. Material for sequencing was naive CXCR3+ CD8+ T cells from blood. Subset: CD45RO-CCR7+CD27+CD95- naive CD8+ T cells expressing CXCR3 (TNR3+). The receptor's source is a human donor in good health. Some clones in this sample may be carry-over from other donors' samples. CDR3: CASSPPTGAGGANVLTF.